What follows is one TCR beta chain and its context. Its antigen is currently not known. Within one base of it there is no much larger clone, and no base qualities were kept. The entry originates in a study of cytomegalovirus exposure and HLA in healthy donors (dated 2017 in TCRdb). At the level of the whole study: According to an earlier analysis of several hundred of the donors, some 170 million T cells yielded approximately 120 million unique TCR beta sequences and less than 300 Gb of sequence data. Roughly 320 gigabases of sequencing data and 70 million to 100 million unique TCR sequences made up an early release that covered several hundred HLA-typed donors. Of the 350 to 400 genotyped donors, over 65% fell in the genetic ancestry cluster associated with self-reported Caucasian donors. The study aimed to test whether cataloging public T cell receptors could reveal signatures of past pathogen exposure. Using immunosequencing, the study profiled T cell repertoires from 500 to 800 subjects and related those repertoires to cytomegalovirus serostatus. Besides the first cohort of approximately 710 subjects, a separate validation cohort made up of 120 different subjects was used. The study combined high-throughput TCR immunosequencing, statistical association of individual TCRs with disease status, and machine learning to predict cytomegalovirus infection status. To study patterns of TCR occurrence, a later analysis re-analyzed previously published TCR beta repertoires from several hundred donors and added high-resolution HLA genotyping. Rather than using new phenotypic data, the later analysis identified candidate immune exposures from TCR beta sequences and from how often those sequences occurred across donors. To decide whether each TCR beta V gene segment behaved as functional or pseudogenic, an earlier analysis of fewer than 750 of the donors relied on high-throughput TCR beta sequencing. Donor age, sex, ethnicity and CMV serostatus were compiled alongside the repertoire data. Genome-wide SNP genotypes for about 55% of the roughly 670 donors were used in a later genetic analysis, which treated that subset as a discovery cohort. Every repertoire in the discovery cohort had been generated on one and the same sequencing platform. HLA typing included class I and class II loci at four-digit resolution. Typing coverage differed by locus: A, B, C, DRB1 and DQB1 were typed in roughly 620-630 donors, DQA1 in approximately 520, DPA1 in around 600, and DPB1 in approximately 450. About five DR-DQ haplotypes were treated as single units for association and clustering because of strong linkage in the cohort. Among roughly 400 genotyped donors of the cohort, an average of approximately 200,000 unique TCR beta nucleotide sequences was sequenced per donor, of which about 19% were non-productive. Here is what the overall study found, with its caveats: A later genetic analysis reported fewer N-insertions in productive TCRs among donors in an Asian-associated ancestry cluster than the roughly 640-donor mean. The cohort was sequenced for TCR beta chains only, and without alpha or paired-chain data the features that could be detected were limited. Because some donors lacked HLA typing at each locus, the association tests relied only on the typed subset. According to a later analysis, most CMV-associated TCR beta chains appeared to be HLA-restricted, and the HLA associations seemed to be driven largely by CMV exposure. While some public TCRs were present in many individuals, most TCR sequences turned up only very rarely across donors. Linkage disequilibrium might explain the correlated functional status among segregating V segments, but an unknown experimental factor could not be ruled out. Broadly in line with IMGT annotations, most TCR beta V segments showed up in productive rearrangements about 90% or about 30% of the time in an earlier analysis of a few hundred of the donors. Presence/absence analyses assumed roughly uniform sequencing depth across donors, an assumption that may not hold. An association between a missense DCLRE1C variant and V-gene and J-gene trimming of TCR beta chains was found in a later genetic analysis and replicated in an independent cohort. A later analysis associated 16,951 TCR beta sequences with specific HLA alleles at a false discovery rate of 0.05. Immune exposure information for the cohort was limited to CMV serostatus. A further reported finding was that TCR beta sequences accurately predicted the HLA-A and HLA-B alleles for most subjects in the first cohort. The classifier was reported to diagnose cytomegalovirus status with high specificity and sensitivity in both the original and validation cohorts. The sequencing pipeline was judged likely to have produced a cluster of highly shared sequence variants as a technical artifact. In a later analysis, HLA-associated TCR beta chains were found to be more clonally expanded and to have lower generation probabilities than equally common non-associated chains. Because counts were too low, more than 15 rarely observed V segments, including chromosome 9 orphons, were left out of the earlier analysis of approximately 580 of the donors. A total of 150 to 200 TCR beta chains were listed by the study as associated with cytomegalovirus. A later analysis found that TCR association rates varied across HLA loci, with DRB1 alleles showing the most associated TCRs and HLA-C alleles the fewest. Several of the top co-occurrence clusters appeared to be linked to parvovirus B19, influenza, CMV and Epstein-Barr virus, according to a later analysis. The authors suggested that the approach could potentially be generalized to other disease states and immunological phenotypes. In vitro tests confirmed that a few of the cytomegalovirus-associated TCR beta chains recognize cytomegalovirus antigens. When HLA alleles, especially DR and DQ, strongly co-occurred, attributing TCR associations to individual alleles was difficult. Some IMGT-functional V segments, including TRBV6-2 and TRBV6-3, could not be distinguished by the 87-base-pair reads and were therefore excluded.

Trimming at the junction amounts to 6 bases on V and 2 bases on J, and the germline ends lie 17 bases apart. CDR1 and CDR2, per the germline V gene, are MNHNS and SASEGT. The CDR3 numbers 15 residues from cysteine through phenylalanine. Only the CDR3 DNA is retained, 45 bases long and in frame from the first base. The cohort consisted of 600 to 700 healthy bone marrow donors. Cohort members were all nominally healthy when sampled, although unrecorded immune exposures were likely present. CMV serostatus was recorded as positive for about 300 and negative for about 55% of the roughly 670 cohort members, whereas no CMV serostatus was recorded for the donor in question. Every donor gave a peripheral blood sample, and the peripheral blood mononuclear cells from that sample were used for TCR beta sequencing. The Qiagen DNeasy Blood Extraction Kit was used to extract genomic DNA from the blood cell samples.

Library preparation used the immunoSEQ multiplex PCR assay. For the multiplex PCR, a mixture combining 60 forward primers for TCR Vbeta segments and 13 reverse primers for TCR Jbeta segments was used. The CDR3 region of rearranged TCR beta genes was amplified from genomic DNA by a multiplex PCR assay. The Illumina HiSeq System was used to sequence the amplified TCR beta libraries as 87-base-pair reads. Per the authors' processing: A later analysis counted approximately 74 million unique TCR beta chains across the 690 or so repertoires, and about 10 million of these chains were shared by at least two donors. Raw reads were error-corrected and collapsed into unique sequences by a nearest-neighbor algorithm in which closely related sequences were merged to remove PCR and sequencing errors. V, D and J gene segments were assigned by aligning CDR3 sequences to IMGT reference sequences. For a sequence to be retained, a match of at least six nucleotides to both a V gene segment and a J gene segment was required. Rearrangements were called productive when the CDR3 lacked stop codons and stayed in frame with V and J; all others were non-productive. CDR3 was defined by IMGT convention, running from the second conserved V-encoded cysteine to the conserved J-encoded phenylalanine. Sequences without an unambiguous match to a single V gene segment were excluded from the earlier analysis of approximately 560 of the donors. In an earlier analysis of approximately 590 of the donors, a V segment was called functional when productive rearrangements were above 56.7%, and segregating when the standard deviation between donors exceeded 5%. A statistical classification framework was built to diagnose cytomegalovirus status from the catalog of TCR beta chain sequences. In a later analysis, V and J genes were assigned by comparing TCR nucleotide sequences against IMGT/GENE-DB human TR gene sequences. In a later analysis, CDR3 sequences and most-parsimonious VDJ recombination scenarios were assigned using the TCRdist pipeline. In a later analysis, each TCR beta chain was defined by its CDR3 amino acid sequence together with its V-gene family, and reads lacking a unique V-gene family were excluded. A later analysis removed 592 highly shared, low-generation-probability nucleotide sequences to deal with suspected cross-contamination and a sequencing artifact. For each public chain, a later analysis derived a clonal expansion index from normalized ranks of inferred template counts within each repertoire. In a later analysis, generation probabilities were computed with a VDJ recombination model fitted to out-of-frame rearrangements, and the resulting probabilities were checked against IGoR. In a later analysis, TCR-TCR, TCR-HLA and TCR-CMV co-occurrence was scored with hypergeometric tests, and a repertoire-size bias correction was applied to TCR pairs. False discovery rates were estimated in a later analysis by permuting HLA or CMV assignments 20 times. In a later analysis, co-occurring TCRs were grouped using DBSCAN, with TCRdist sequence similarity added in when clustering inside HLA-allele-positive subsets. Repertoires with fewer than 30,000 or more than 120,000 public chains were left out of co-occurrence clustering, as were a handful of repertoires with anomalous nucleotide sharing. In TCRdb, the immuneACCESS table is reduced to in-frame sequences with V and J assigned. These tables do not hold every clone; where another copy was compared, an unresolved V gene accounts for under half, and the others remain unexplained. V, J and clone size are those of that table, while D and trimming were read from the DNA. The sample table lists about 150,000 clones, roughly three quarters of them with a count of one. The biggest ten clones account for about 3.5% of the sample.

The TCR originated in a human donor in good health. Recombination linked TRBV6-1 to TRBJ2-7, with TRBD2 perhaps the D gene, on 6 matching bases. Material: PBMCs. The nucleotide sequence reads TGTGCCAGCAGGGGATTCGGGAGTACGACCTACGAGCAGTACTTC. Translated, it gives CASRGFGSTTYEQYF.